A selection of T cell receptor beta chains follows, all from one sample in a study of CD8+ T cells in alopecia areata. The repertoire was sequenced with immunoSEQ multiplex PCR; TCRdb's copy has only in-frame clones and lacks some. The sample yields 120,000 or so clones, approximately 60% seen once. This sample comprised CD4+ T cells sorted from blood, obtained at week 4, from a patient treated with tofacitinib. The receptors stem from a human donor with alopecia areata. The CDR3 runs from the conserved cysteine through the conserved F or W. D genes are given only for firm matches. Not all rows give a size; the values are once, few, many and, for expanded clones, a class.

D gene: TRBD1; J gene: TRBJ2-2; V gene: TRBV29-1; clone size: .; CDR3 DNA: TGCAGCGTTCGGGACAGGGGGGACACCGGGGAGCTGTTTTTT; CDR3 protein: CSVRDRGDTGELFF
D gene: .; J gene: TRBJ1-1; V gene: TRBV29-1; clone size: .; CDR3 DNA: TGCAGCGGAAACGGGAACACTGAAGCTTTCTTT; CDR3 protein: CSGNGNTEAFF
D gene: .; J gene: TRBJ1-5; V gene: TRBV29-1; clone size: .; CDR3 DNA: TGCAGCGTTGAGGTGCCAGGTAGTCCGCCCCAGCATTTT; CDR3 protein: CSVEVPGSPPQHF
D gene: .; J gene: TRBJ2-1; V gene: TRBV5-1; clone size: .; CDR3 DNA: TGCGCCAGCAGCTTGGGTCGCCATGAGCAGTTCTTC; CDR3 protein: CASSLGRHEQFF
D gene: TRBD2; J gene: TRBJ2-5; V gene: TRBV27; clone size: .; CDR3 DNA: TGTGCCAGCAGTTTAGCGGGAGGTGAGACCCAGTACTTC; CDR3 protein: CASSLAGGETQYF
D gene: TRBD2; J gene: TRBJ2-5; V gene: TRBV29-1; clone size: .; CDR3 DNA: TGCAGCGCCCGGACTAGCGGGAGGCTCACCCAGTACTTC; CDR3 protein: CSARTSGRLTQYF
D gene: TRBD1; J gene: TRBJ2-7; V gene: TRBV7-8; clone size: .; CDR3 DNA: TGTGCCAGCAGCCTATGGACAGGTTCCTACGAGCAGTACTTC; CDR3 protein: CASSLWTGSYEQYF
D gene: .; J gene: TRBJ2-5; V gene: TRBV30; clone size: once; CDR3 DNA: TGTGCCTGGAGTATACGACAGAAAGAGACCCAGTACTTC; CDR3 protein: CAWSIRQKETQYF
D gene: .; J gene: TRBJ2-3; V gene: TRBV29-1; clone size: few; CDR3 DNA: TGCAGCGTTGAAGATCGGTTTGGCACCACCGCAGATACGCAGTATTTT; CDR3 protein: CSVEDRFGTTADTQYF
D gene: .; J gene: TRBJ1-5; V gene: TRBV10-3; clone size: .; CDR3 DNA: TGTGCCATCAGTAAGACAGGAGATAGCAATCAGCCCCAGCATTTT; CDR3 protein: CAISKTGDSNQPQHF
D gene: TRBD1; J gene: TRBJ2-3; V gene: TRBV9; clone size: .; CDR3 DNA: TGTGCCAGCAGCCTACGGACAGGGCTCGGAGATACGCAGTATTTT; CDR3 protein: CASSLRTGLGDTQYF
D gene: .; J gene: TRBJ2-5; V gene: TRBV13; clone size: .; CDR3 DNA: TGTGCCAGCAGCTTCGGAGAGACCCAGTACTTC; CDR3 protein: CASSFGETQYF
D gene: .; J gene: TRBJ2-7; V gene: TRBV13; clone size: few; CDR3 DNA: TGTGCCAGCAGCGACCGGGACTCCATCTACGAGCAGTACTTC; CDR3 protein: CASSDRDSIYEQYF
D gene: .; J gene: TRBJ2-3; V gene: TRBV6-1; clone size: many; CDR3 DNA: TGTGCCAGCAGTGAAGCGCGGGGAACAGATACGCAGTATTTT; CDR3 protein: CASSEARGTDTQYF
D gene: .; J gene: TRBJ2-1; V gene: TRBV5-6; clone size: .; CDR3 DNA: TGTGCCAGCAGCCGGGGTCCACAGAGCGAGCAGTTCTTC; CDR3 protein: CASSRGPQSEQFF
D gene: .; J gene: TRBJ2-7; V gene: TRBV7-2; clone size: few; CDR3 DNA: TGTGCCAGCAGCTTCGCTGGGACTTCTTACGAGCAGTACTTC; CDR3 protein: CASSFAGTSYEQYF
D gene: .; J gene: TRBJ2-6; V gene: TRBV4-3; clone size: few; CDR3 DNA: TGCGCCAGCAGCCAAGAGGGCCTCGGCTCTGGGGCCAACGTCCTGACTTTC; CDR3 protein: CASSQEGLGSGANVLTF
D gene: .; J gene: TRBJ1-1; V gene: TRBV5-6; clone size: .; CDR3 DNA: TGTGCCGGCAGCTTGAGAGGGCCGAACACTGAAGCTTTCTTT; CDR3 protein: CAGSLRGPNTEAFF
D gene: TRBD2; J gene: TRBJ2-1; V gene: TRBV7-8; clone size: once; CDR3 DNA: TGTGCCAGCAGCTTAGAAGTGCTAGCGGGACACAATGAGCAGTTCTTC; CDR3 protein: CASSLEVLAGHNEQFF
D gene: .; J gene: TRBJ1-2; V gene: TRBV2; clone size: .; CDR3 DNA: TGTGCCAGCAGGGGACGGATTAACTATGGCTACACCTTC; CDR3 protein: CASRGRINYGYTF
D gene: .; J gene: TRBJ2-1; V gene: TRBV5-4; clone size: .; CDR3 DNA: TGCGCCAGCAGCCAGGAAAGCCTGAGCTCCTACAATGAGCAGTTCTTC; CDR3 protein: CASSQESLSSYNEQFF
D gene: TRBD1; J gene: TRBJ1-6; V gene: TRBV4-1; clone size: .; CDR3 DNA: TGCGCCAGCAGCCAATCCGGACAGGGGGCTAATTCACCCCTCCACTTT; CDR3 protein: CASSQSGQGANSPLHF
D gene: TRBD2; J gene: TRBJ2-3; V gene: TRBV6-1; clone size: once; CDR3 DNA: TGTGCCAGCAGTGATTTAGCGGGGGGGCGAGATACGCAGTATTTT; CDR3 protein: CASSDLAGGRDTQYF
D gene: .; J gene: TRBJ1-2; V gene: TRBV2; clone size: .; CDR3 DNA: TGTGCCAGCTGTTCCGAAAATAACTATGGCTACACCTTC; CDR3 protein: CASCSENNYGYTF
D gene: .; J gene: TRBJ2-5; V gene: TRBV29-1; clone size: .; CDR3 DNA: TGCAGCGTTGAGGCCACTGAGACCCAGTACTTC; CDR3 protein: CSVEATETQYF
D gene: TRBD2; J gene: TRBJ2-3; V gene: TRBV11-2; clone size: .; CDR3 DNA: TGTGCCAGCAGCTTTTTACCAGCGGGGGGGCGGACAGATACGCAGTATTTT; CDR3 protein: CASSFLPAGGRTDTQYF
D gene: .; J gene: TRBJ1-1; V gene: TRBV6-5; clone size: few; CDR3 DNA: TGTGCCAGCAGTTACTCCGGGACGGAGAACACTGAAGCTTTCTTT; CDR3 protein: CASSYSGTENTEAFF
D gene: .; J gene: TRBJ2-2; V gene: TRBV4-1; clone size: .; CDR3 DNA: TGCGCCAGCAGCCCTAGTGACACCGGGGAGCTGTTTTTT; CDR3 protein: CASSPSDTGELFF
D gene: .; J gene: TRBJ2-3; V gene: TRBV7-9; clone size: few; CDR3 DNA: TGTGCCAGCAGCAGCACAGATACGCAGTATTTT; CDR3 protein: CASSSTDTQYF
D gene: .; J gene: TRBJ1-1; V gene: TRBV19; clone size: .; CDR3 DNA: TGTGCCAGTAGCCACCTGGGCAGGGAGGCTGAAGCTTTCTTT; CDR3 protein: CASSHLGREAEAFF
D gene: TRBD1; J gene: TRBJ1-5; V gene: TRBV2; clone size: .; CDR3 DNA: TGTGCCAGTACAGGGGGCCGCAATCAGCCCCAGCATTTT; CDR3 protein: CASTGGRNQPQHF
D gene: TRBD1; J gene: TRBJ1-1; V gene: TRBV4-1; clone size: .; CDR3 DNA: TGCGCCAGCAGCCGGGGACAGGGGGGCACTGAAGCTTTCTTT; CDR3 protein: CASSRGQGGTEAFF
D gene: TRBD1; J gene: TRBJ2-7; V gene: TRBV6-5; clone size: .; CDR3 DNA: TGTGCCAGCAGTTACGGGGACAGGCTCGGCGAGCAGTACTTC; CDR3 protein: CASSYGDRLGEQYF
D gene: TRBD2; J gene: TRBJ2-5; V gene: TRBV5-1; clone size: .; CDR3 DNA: TGCGCCAGCAGTGGGCCTAGCGGCCTCCAAGAGACCCAGTACTTC; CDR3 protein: CASSGPSGLQETQYF
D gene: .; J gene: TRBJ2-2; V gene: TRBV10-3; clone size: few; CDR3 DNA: TGTGCCATCTCAGGGCCAGGGACCGGGGAGCTGTTTTTT; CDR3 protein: CAISGPGTGELFF
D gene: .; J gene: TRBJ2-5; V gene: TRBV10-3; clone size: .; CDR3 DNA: TGTGCCATCAGTGATGGGGAGACCCAGTACTTC; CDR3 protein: CAISDGETQYF
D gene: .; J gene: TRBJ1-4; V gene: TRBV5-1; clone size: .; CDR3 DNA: TGCGCCAGCAGCCCGACAGTGATTGCGGAAAAACTGTTTTTT; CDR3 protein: CASSPTVIAEKLFF
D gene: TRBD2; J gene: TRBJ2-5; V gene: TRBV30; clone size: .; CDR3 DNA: TGTGCCTTGATGGGCCTAGCGGGAGTGGAGACCCAGTACTTC; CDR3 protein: CALMGLAGVETQYF
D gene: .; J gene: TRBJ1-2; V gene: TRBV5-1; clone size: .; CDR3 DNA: TGCGCCAGCAGCAAAACCAGCATCCGGGACATCTATGGCTACACCTTC; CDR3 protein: CASSKTSIRDIYGYTF
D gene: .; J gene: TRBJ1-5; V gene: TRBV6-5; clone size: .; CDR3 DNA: TGTGCCAGCAGTACAGGGTTAGATAATCAGCCCCAGCATTTT; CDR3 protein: CASSTGLDNQPQHF
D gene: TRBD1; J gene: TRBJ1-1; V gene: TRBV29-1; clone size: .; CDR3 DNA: TGCAGCGTTGTCAGGGGGCTCGGGACTGAAGCTTTCTTT; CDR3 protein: CSVVRGLGTEAFF
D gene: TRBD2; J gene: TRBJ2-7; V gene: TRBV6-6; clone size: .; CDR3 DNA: TGTGCCAGCAGTTACTCTACTAGCGGGGACGAGCAGTACTTC; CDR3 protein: CASSYSTSGDEQYF
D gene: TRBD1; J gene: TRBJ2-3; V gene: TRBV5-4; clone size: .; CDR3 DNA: TGTGCCAGCAGCCCAGGGGGCCCAGTTCTATCCACAGATACGCAGTATTTT; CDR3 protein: CASSPGGPVLSTDTQYF
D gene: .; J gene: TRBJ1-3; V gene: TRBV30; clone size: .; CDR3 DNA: TGTGCCTGGAGTGGGGACGGTGTGATCTCTGGAAACACCATATATTTT; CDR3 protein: CAWSGDGVISGNTIYF
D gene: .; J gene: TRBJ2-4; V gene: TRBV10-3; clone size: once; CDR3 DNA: TGTGCCATCAGCGCATTAAAGGGGGACATTCAGTACTTC; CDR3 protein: CAISALKGDIQYF
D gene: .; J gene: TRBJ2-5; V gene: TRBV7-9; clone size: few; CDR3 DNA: TGTGCCATCCTCTTGGTAGAGACCCAGTACTTC; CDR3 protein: CAILLVETQYF